This paragraph reports one TCR beta chain. The entry originates in a study of T cell changes during pregnancy in multiple sclerosis. The V gene's germline CDR1 is SGHTA and CDR2 FQGNSA. The CDR3 has 19 residues. V gave up 5 bases and J gave up 0 bases; unmatched junction bases: 13. Sequencing used immunoSEQ multiplex PCR; TCRdb keeps in-frame clones, though not all of them. The data contain roughly 36,000 clones, around 92% of them singletons. This material consisted of CD8+ T cells from peripheral blood mononuclear cells, taken in the second trimester of pregnancy. The chain is built from TRBV7-2 and TRBJ1-2; 12 nucleotides match TRBD1. The sequence came from a female donor with multiple sclerosis, enrolled in a pregnancy study. CDR3 nucleotide sequence: TGTGCCAGCAGCCTCCGGGACAGGGGGCGCGGGTTTCCTAACTATGGCTACACCTTC. Residues: CASSLRDRGRGFPNYGYTF.